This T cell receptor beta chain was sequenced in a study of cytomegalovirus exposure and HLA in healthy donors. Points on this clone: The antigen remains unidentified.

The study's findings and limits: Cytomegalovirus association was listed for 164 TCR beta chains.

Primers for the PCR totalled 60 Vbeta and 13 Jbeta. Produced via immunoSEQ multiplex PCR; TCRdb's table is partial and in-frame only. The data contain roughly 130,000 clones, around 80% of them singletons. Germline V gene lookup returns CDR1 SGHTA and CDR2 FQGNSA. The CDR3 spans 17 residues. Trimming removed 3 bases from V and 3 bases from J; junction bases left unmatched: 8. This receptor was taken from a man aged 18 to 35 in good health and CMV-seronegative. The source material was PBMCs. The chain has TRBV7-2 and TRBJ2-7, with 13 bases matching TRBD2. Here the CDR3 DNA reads TGTGCCAGCAGCTTCCCCCGGGGGACTAGCGGGATCTACGAGCAGTACTTC. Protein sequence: CASSFPRGTSGIYEQYF.